This is a list of T cell receptor beta chains from one sample in a study of T cell changes during pregnancy in multiple sclerosis. Profiling relied on immunoSEQ multiplex PCR, and the TCRdb table lists in-frame clones only, not all of them. Of tens of thousands of clones in the sample, roughly 92% were seen once. The specimen comprised peripheral blood, sampled after pregnancy. The receptors derive from a female donor with multiple sclerosis, enrolled in a pregnancy study. Both conserved end residues are part of each CDR3. D genes are given only for firm matches. Where a row states a size, it is once, few, many or the class of an expanded clone; other rows omit it.

>NA|NA|TRBJ1-1|TRBV9
CASSVDAGLNTEAFF
TGTGCCAGCAGCGTAGATGCGGGCCTGAACACTGAAGCTTTCTTT
>NA|few|TRBJ1-1|TRBV7-2
CASGHVTEAFF
TGTGCCAGCGGACACGTCACTGAAGCTTTCTTT
>TRBD1|NA|TRBJ1-2|TRBV7-9
CASSEGQAWGYTF
TGTGCCAGCAGCGAGGGACAGGCGTGGGGCTACACCTTC
>TRBD2|NA|TRBJ2-7|TRBV9
CASSPGLAGVYEQYF
TGTGCCAGCAGCCCCGGGCTAGCGGGGGTCTACGAGCAGTACTTC
>NA|NA|TRBJ2-5|TRBV2
CASRERSQETQYF
TGTGCCAGTCGAGAGAGGTCTCAAGAGACCCAGTACTTC
>NA|NA|TRBJ2-7|TRBV9
CASSPSGGLGEQYF
TGTGCCAGCAGCCCTTCAGGAGGGCTGGGGGAGCAGTACTTC
>NA|NA|TRBJ1-3|TRBV25-1
CASSARSSGNTIYF
TGTGCCAGCAGTGCCCGGAGCTCTGGAAACACCATATATTTT
>TRBD1|NA|TRBJ2-7|TRBV6-5
CASRTGTGNYEQYF
TGTGCCAGCAGGACCGGGACAGGTAACTACGAGCAGTACTTC
>NA|NA|TRBJ1-2|TRBV7-9
CASSLGGYGYTF
TGTGCCAGCAGCTTAGGCGGATATGGCTACACCTTC
>TRBD2|NA|TRBJ2-3|TRBV30
CAWSDLGTSGSTDTQYF
TGTGCCTGGAGTGACCTTGGGACTAGCGGGAGCACAGATACGCAGTATTTT
>NA|NA|TRBJ2-3|TRBV29-1
CSVEARGADTQYF
TGCAGCGTTGAGGCCAGGGGAGCAGATACGCAGTATTTT
>TRBD1|NA|TRBJ2-1|TRBV25-1
CASSEWKGANEQFF
TGTGCCAGCAGTGAATGGAAGGGGGCCAATGAGCAGTTCTTC
>TRBD1|NA|TRBJ2-7|TRBV4-3
CASSQVRGQDEQYF
TGCGCCAGCAGCCAAGTCAGGGGGCAGGACGAGCAGTACTTC
>NA|NA|TRBJ1-5|TRBV7-2
CASSPLGGRVNSQPQHF
TGTGCCAGCAGCCCTTTGGGGGGGAGGGTTAACAGTCAGCCCCAGCATTTT
>NA|NA|TRBJ2-5|TRBV2
CASSGSAYQTQYF
TGTGCCAGCAGTGGGAGTGCGTACCAGACCCAGTACTTC
>NA|NA|TRBJ1-2|TRBV7-3
CASSLSAWSYGYTF
TGTGCCAGCAGCTTATCCGCGTGGAGCTATGGCTACACCTTC
>TRBD1|NA|TRBJ1-5|TRBV6-1
CATLKGSGGQPQHF
TGTGCCACGCTGAAGGGATCAGGGGGACAGCCCCAGCATTTT
>TRBD2|NA|TRBJ2-2|TRBV5-6
CASSLFASGGPNTGELFF
TGTGCCAGCAGCTTGTTCGCTAGCGGGGGCCCGAACACCGGGGAGCTGTTTTTT
>NA|NA|TRBJ2-3|TRBV4-1
CASSLLEGATDTQYF
TGCGCCAGCAGCCTATTGGAGGGGGCCACAGATACGCAGTATTTT
>NA|NA|TRBJ1-1|TRBV9
CASSVVGGSDTEAFF
TGTGCCAGCAGCGTAGTGGGGGGTTCGGACACTGAAGCTTTCTTT
>TRBD1|NA|TRBJ1-1|TRBV15
CATSRDRGDTEAFF
TGTGCCACCAGCAGGGACAGGGGAGACACTGAAGCTTTCTTT
>TRBD1|NA|TRBJ1-2|TRBV15
CATSRDNGQDYGYTF
TGTGCCACCAGCAGGGACAACGGACAGGACTATGGCTACACCTTC
>TRBD2|NA|TRBJ2-7|TRBV10-2
CASSDHGTSGTYEQYF
TGCGCCAGCAGTGACCACGGGACTAGCGGGACCTACGAGCAGTACTTC
>NA|NA|TRBJ2-7|TRBV21-1
CASSIAGGDRSYEQYF
TGTGCCAGCAGCATCGCCGGGGGGGACAGATCCTACGAGCAGTACTTC
>TRBD1|NA|TRBJ1-4|TRBV5-4
CASSSGVSTGDEKLFF
TGTGCCAGCAGCTCCGGCGTGTCGACAGGGGATGAAAAACTGTTTTTT
>NA|NA|TRBJ2-7|TRBV7-9
CASSLTGPEQYF
TGTGCCAGCAGCTTGACAGGTCCCGAGCAGTACTTC
>TRBD2|NA|TRBJ2-3|TRBV11-2
CASRHHLAGDTQYF
TGTGCCAGCAGACACCATCTAGCGGGAGATACGCAGTATTTT
>NA|NA|TRBJ1-2|TRBV6-4
CASSVGGAGYGYTF
TGTGCCAGCAGTGTAGGGGGGGCAGGCTATGGCTACACCTTC
>NA|NA|TRBJ1-5|TRBV7-8
CASSSVGGNQPQHF
TGTGCCAGCAGCTCCGTGGGAGGGAATCAGCCCCAGCATTTT
>NA|NA|TRBJ2-5|TRBV7-9
CASSLDQGLLETQYF
TGTGCCAGCAGCTTAGATCAGGGGCTTTTGGAGACCCAGTACTTC
>TRBD2|once|TRBJ2-5|TRBV7-2
CASSFWTSGGPRETQYF
TGTGCCAGCAGCTTTTGGACTAGCGGGGGGCCAAGGGAGACCCAGTACTTC
>NA|NA|TRBJ2-7|TRBV9
CASSRGYEQYF
TGTGCCAGCTCCAGGGGATACGAGCAGTACTTC
>NA|NA|TRBJ1-5|TRBV6-1
CASSGGRRQPQHF
TGTGCCAGCAGTGGGGGGCGGCGACAGCCCCAGCATTTT
>TRBD2|NA|TRBJ2-3|TRBV7-2
CASSLVLAANTDTQYF
TGTGCCAGCAGCTTAGTACTAGCGGCTAACACAGATACGCAGTATTTT
>NA|NA|TRBJ2-7|TRBV2
CASTEQGASYEQYF
TGTGCCAGCACCGAACAGGGTGCCTCCTACGAGCAGTACTTC
>TRBD2|NA|TRBJ2-3|TRBV9
CASSVRTSGGTDTQYF
TGTGCCAGCAGCGTTAGGACTAGTGGGGGCACAGATACGCAGTATTTT
>NA|NA|TRBJ2-1|TRBV7-2
CASSELHLNEQFF
TGTGCCAGCAGCGAACTTCACCTGAATGAGCAGTTCTTC
>NA|NA|TRBJ1-1|TRBV9
CASSSRGNRNTEAFF
TGTGCCAGCAGCTCCAGGGGAAATCGGAACACTGAAGCTTTCTTT
>NA|once|TRBJ1-2|TRBV19
CASSQGPHYGYTF
TGTGCCAGTAGTCAGGGCCCGCACTATGGCTACACCTTC
>NA|NA|TRBJ2-5|TRBV6-6
CASSAIQGGSGETQYF
TGTGCCAGCAGTGCCATCCAGGGGGGCAGCGGCGAGACCCAGTACTTC
>TRBD2|NA|TRBJ2-7|TRBV6-6
CASSYGTTYEQYF
TGTGCCAGCAGTTACGGGACTACCTACGAGCAGTACTTC
>TRBD2|NA|TRBJ2-7|TRBV6-5
CASKRQRGGYEQYF
TGTGCCAGCAAACGGCAGCGGGGGGGCTACGAGCAGTACTTC
>NA|NA|TRBJ1-6|TRBV6-5
CASRPRQESPLHF
TGTGCCAGCAGACCCCGACAGGAATCACCCCTCCACTTT
>TRBD1|NA|TRBJ2-3|TRBV19
CASSIGGQANTQYF
TGTGCCAGTAGTATCGGGGGACAGGCAAATACGCAGTATTTT
>TRBD1|NA|TRBJ1-1|TRBV28
CASRRTGSNTEAFF
TGTGCCAGCAGACGGACAGGGTCCAACACTGAAGCTTTCTTT
>NA|NA|TRBJ1-2|TRBV9
CASSVMSGDVGYGYTF
TGTGCCAGCAGCGTTATGTCGGGGGACGTTGGCTATGGCTACACCTTC
>NA|NA|TRBJ1-1|TRBV11-3
CASSGQWNTEAFF
TGTGCCAGCAGCGGACAGTGGAACACTGAAGCTTTCTTT
>TRBD1|NA|TRBJ1-2|TRBV7-2
CASSLRQGTGYGYTF
TGTGCCAGCAGCTTGAGACAGGGGACAGGCTATGGCTACACCTTC
>TRBD1|NA|TRBJ2-7|TRBV30
CAWSGGQGASYEQYF
TGTGCCTGGAGTGGTGGTCAGGGGGCTTCCTACGAGCAGTACTTC
>TRBD1|NA|TRBJ1-4|TRBV4-1
CASSQGGQGVEKLFF
TGCGCCAGCAGCCAAGGCGGGCAGGGGGTGGAAAAACTGTTTTTT
>NA|NA|TRBJ1-2|TRBV5-6
CASSSTGLYGYTF
TGTGCCAGCAGCTCGACAGGACTCTATGGCTACACCTTC
>TRBD1|NA|TRBJ1-6|TRBV11-2
CASSGGQGANSPLHF
TGTGCCAGCAGCGGTGGACAGGGGGCGAATTCACCCCTCCACTTT
>NA|NA|TRBJ1-3|TRBV7-8
CASSQQVGSGNTIYF
TGTGCCAGCAGTCAACAGGTCGGCTCTGGAAACACCATATATTTT
>TRBD2|NA|TRBJ2-3|TRBV9
CASSVGASGGFTDTQYF
TGTGCCAGCAGCGTAGGAGCTAGCGGGGGGTTCACAGATACGCAGTATTTT
>TRBD2|NA|TRBJ2-1|TRBV7-2
CASSFQGGGASNEQFF
TGTGCCAGCAGCTTTCAGGGCGGGGGGGCTTCCAATGAGCAGTTCTTC
>NA|NA|TRBJ1-1|TRBV7-6
CASSLDWGGTEAFF
TGTGCCAGCAGCTTAGATTGGGGAGGCACTGAAGCTTTCTTT
>NA|NA|TRBJ1-2|TRBV28
CASSLGGAIYGYTF
TGTGCCAGCAGTTTAGGGGGCGCGATCTATGGCTACACCTTC
>NA|NA|TRBJ1-6|TRBV19
CASSLLPGGSSYNSPLHF
TGTGCCAGTAGCCTCCTACCTGGAGGGAGCTCCTATAATTCACCCCTCCACTTT
>NA|few|TRBJ2-2|TRBV19
CASSPRLNSNTGELFF
TGTGCCAGTAGTCCACGACTCAACTCGAACACCGGGGAGCTGTTTTTT